The present T cell receptor (beta chain) was sequenced within a study of breast tumors, draining lymph nodes, adjacent tissues. MiXCR, run by TCRdb on the multiplex PCR reads, gives a single entry per CDR3 protein. The sample carries around 230,000 distinct CDR3 sequences, approximately 36% recorded once. V was clipped by 6 bases and J by 17 bases, with 25 bases between them. CDR1 and CDR2 from the germline V gene are SNHLY and FYNNEI. The CDR3 covers 14 residues. The lymph nodes were axillary draining lymph nodes from breast cancer patients. This clonotype was sampled from a female donor with breast cancer. Some clones in this sample may be carry-over from other donors' samples. The gene calls are TRBV2 and TRBJ2-2, with a possible D match to TRBD1 (6 bases). Sequenced sample: axillary lymph node tissue. CDR3 coding DNA: TGTGCCAGCAGCCCGGGCACAGGGACCGGCGACCTCTTTTTT. It yields the protein CASSPGTGTGDLFF.